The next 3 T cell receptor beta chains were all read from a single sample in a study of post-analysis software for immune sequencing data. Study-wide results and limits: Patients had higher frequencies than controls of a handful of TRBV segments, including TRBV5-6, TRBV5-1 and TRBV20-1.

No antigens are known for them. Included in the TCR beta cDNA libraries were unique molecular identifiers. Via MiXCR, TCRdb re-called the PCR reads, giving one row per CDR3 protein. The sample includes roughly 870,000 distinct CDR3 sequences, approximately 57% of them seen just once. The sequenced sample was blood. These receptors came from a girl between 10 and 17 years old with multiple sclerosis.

The CDR3, as DNA: TGCGCCAGCAGCTCCCCGGGACAGGGGTCTGGCTACACCTTC. Residues: CASSSPGQGSGYTF. The chain joins TRBV5-1 to TRBJ1-2; 10 nucleotides align to TRBD1. CDR1 and CDR2 (germline): SGHRS, YFSETQ. The CDR3 totals 14 residues. Trimming removed 3 bases from V and 7 bases from J; junction bases left unmatched: 6.

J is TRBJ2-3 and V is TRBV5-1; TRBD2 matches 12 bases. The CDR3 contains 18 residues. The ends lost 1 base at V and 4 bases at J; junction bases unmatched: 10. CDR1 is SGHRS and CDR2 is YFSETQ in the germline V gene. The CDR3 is CASSLIPTSGSGADTQYF. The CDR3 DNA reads TGCGCCAGCAGCTTGATACCGACTAGCGGGAGTGGGGCAGATACGCAGTATTTT.

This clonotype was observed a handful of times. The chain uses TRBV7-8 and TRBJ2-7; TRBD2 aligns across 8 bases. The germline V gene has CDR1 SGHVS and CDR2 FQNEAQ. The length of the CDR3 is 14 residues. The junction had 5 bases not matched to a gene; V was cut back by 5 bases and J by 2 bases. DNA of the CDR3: TGTGCCAGCAGCCCCCGGGAGGGGACCTACGAGCAGTACTTC. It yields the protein CASSPREGTYEQYF.